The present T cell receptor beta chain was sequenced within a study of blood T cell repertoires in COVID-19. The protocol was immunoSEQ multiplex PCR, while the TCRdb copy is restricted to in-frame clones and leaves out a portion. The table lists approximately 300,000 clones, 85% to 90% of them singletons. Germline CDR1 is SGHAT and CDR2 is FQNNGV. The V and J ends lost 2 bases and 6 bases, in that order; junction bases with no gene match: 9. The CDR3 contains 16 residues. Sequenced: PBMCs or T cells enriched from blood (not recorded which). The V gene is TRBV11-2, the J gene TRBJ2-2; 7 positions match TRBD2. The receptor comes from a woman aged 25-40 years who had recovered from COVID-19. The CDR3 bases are TGTGCCAGCAGCTTAAGAAGCGGGACCCTGGCCGGGGAGCTGTTTTTT. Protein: CASSLRSGTLAGELFF. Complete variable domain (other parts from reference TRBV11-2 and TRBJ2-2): EAGVAQSPRYKIIEKRQSVAFWCNPISGHATLYWYQQILGQGPKLLIQFQNNGVVDDSQLPKDRFSAERLKGVDSTLKIQPAKLEDSAVYLCASSLRSGTLAGELFFGEGSRLTVL.